The entry below gives a single TCR beta chain sequence along with its context. This record belongs to a study of technical replicates of blood from several donors. Assay used: immunoSEQ multiplex PCR; TCRdb lists only in-frame clones, some missing. The data contain over 50,000 clones, approximately 87% of them singletons. The clonotype was recovered from a human donor in good health. Some clones in this sample may be carry-over from other donors' samples. What was sequenced was PBMCs.

The CDR3 loop is CASSIAFGTDSYEQYF. CDR3 DNA sequence: TGTGCCAGCAGCATAGCATTCGGGACTGACTCCTACGAGCAGTACTTC. The genes are TRBV11-2 and TRBJ2-7; D perhaps matches TRBD2 (6 bases). V was cut by 5 bases and J by 0 bases, with 17 bases left in between. The CDR3 extends over 16 amino acids. Germline V gene sequence: CDR1 SGHAT, CDR2 FQNNGV. Combining the CDR3 with reference TRBV11-2 and TRBJ2-7 gives the whole variable domain EAGVAQSPRYKIIEKRQSVAFWCNPISGHATLYWYQQILGQGPKLLIQFQNNGVVDDSQLPKDRFSAERLKGVDSTLKIQPAKLEDSAVYLCASSIAFGTDSYEQYFGPGTRLTVT.